These 20 T cell receptor beta chains were sequenced from one sample in a study of blood T cell repertoires in COVID-19. The data were produced by immunoSEQ multiplex PCR, yet TCRdb's version contains in-frame clones alone and is incomplete. The table records approximately 150,000 clones, 80% to 90% of them present only once. The sample comprised peripheral blood. The source of these receptors is a human donor in a cohort sampled during active COVID-19.

The gene calls are TRBV27 and TRBJ2-2; 12 bases line up with TRBD1. This CDR3 region has 16 residues. CDR1 is MNHEY and CDR2 is SMNVEV in the germline V gene (reference sequence). Unmatched junction bases numbered 8, after V lost 8 bases and J lost 4 bases. CDR3 protein: CASGGQGARGTGELFF. The DNA for the CDR3 is TGTGCCAGCGGGGGACAGGGGGCTCGGGGCACCGGGGAGCTGTTTTTT.

The chain employs TRBV10-3 and TRBJ1-6; tentatively, D is TRBD1 (5 bases). The germline CDR1 and CDR2 sequences are ENHRY and SYGVKD. The CDR3 length is 16 residues. V dropped 4 bases and J dropped 1 base, with 11 bases sitting between them. The CDR3 loop reads CAISGGGSSYNSPLHF. DNA for the CDR3: TGTGCCATCAGTGGGGGCGGGAGTTCCTATAATTCACCCCTCCACTTT.

This chain joins TRBV14 and TRBJ2-5, with D possibly TRBD2 on 6 matching bases. V lost 1 base to trimming and J lost 11 bases, with 17 bases between them. In germline, CDR1 is SGHDN, CDR2 FVKESK. This CDR3 is built from 14 residues. CDR3 in DNA: TGTGCCAGCAGCCAAGCTCAACTGGCGGGGAGGCAGTACTTC. Amino acid sequence: CASSQAQLAGRQYF.

J is TRBJ1-2 and V is TRBV28; 7 nucleotides agree with TRBD1. The CDR3 length is 11 residues. CDR1 is MDHEN, CDR2 SYDVKM, per germline. V lost 11 bases and J lost 3; bases outside the gene matches: 3. The CDR3 region is CASQGYYGYTF. Here the CDR3 DNA reads TGTGCCTCACAGGGGTACTATGGCTACACCTTC.

This clone was counted between two and nine times. The chain is built from TRBV7-9 and TRBJ2-7, with unresolved D. Trimming took off 1 base at V and 7 bases at J, with 14 bases between the two ends. This CDR3 is 14 amino acids long. Looked up from germline, CDR1 is SEHNR and CDR2 is FQNEAQ (reference sequence). As DNA, the CDR3 is TGTGCCAGCAGCTTAGGGCGGCTGCTTGGAGAGCAGTACTTC. It encodes CASSLGRLLGEQYF.

This clone was observed once. The chain recombines TRBV18 with TRBJ2-5; 8 bases match TRBD2. With 3 bases clipped from V and 4 bases from J, the junction kept 7 bases outside the gene matches. CDR3 length: 15 residues. The V gene's germline CDR1 is KGHSH and CDR2 LQKENI. CDR3 DNA sequence: TGTGCCAGCTCACCCCGGGAGGGACTTACAGAGACCCAGTACTTC. Translation: CASSPREGLTETQYF.

The V gene is TRBV11-2, the J gene TRBJ1-1; no reliable D call. With 5 bases removed from V and 2 bases from J, the gap between germline ends came to 21 bases. Germline V lookup: CDR1 SGHAT, CDR2 FQNNGV. The CDR3 covers 17 residues. CDR3 protein: CASSLFWGDEENTEAFF. The CDR3 DNA follows: TGTGCCAGCAGCCTTTTTTGGGGAGACGAGGAAAACACTGAAGCTTTCTTT.

V and J are TRBV6-2 or TRBV6-3 and TRBJ2-4; D might be TRBD1 (7 bases). The CDR3 extends over 18 amino acids. The V gene's germline CDR1 is MNHEY and CDR2 SVGEGT. Between the trimmed V and J ends, which lost 0 bases and 1 base, there was a span of 16 bases. The CDR3 loop reads CASSYSNRGGWAKNIQYF. For the CDR3, the DNA is TGTGCCAGCAGTTACTCTAACAGGGGAGGTTGGGCCAAAAACATTCAGTACTTC.

The chain employs TRBV7-2 and TRBJ2-3; 12 nucleotides agree with TRBD2. Germline V gene sequence: CDR1 SGHTA, CDR2 FQGNSA. This CDR3 has 16 residues. Losses at the gene ends were 5 bases for V and 1 base for J; bases not matched to a gene: 4. Here the CDR3 DNA reads TGTGCCAGCAGCGCGGGGACTAGCGGGCGCACAGATACGCAGTATTTT. Translation: CASSAGTSGRTDTQYF.

This clone was detected once. The gene calls are TRBV3-1 (or the pseudogene TRBV3-2) and TRBJ2-1; perhaps TRBD2 as D (5 bases). Between the trimmed V and J ends, which lost 1 base and 0 bases, there was a span of 13 bases. Germline V gives CDR1 LGHDT, CDR2 YNNKEL (reference sequence). The CDR3 is made up of 17 amino acids. The CDR3 sequence: CASSQGNGNNSYNEQFF. The CDR3 nucleotides are TGTGCCAGCAGCCAAGGGAACGGGAATAACTCCTACAATGAGCAGTTCTTC.

The V and J genes are TRBV19 and TRBJ1-4; D uncertain. V gave up 4 bases and J gave up 4 bases, with 13 bases separating them. The CDR3 contains 15 residues. The germline gives CDR1 LNHDA, CDR2 SQIVND (reference sequence). DNA of the CDR3: TGTGCCAGTAGTACCCCCGGAGTTGTTAATGAAAAACTGTTTTTT. Protein sequence: CASSTPGVVNEKLFF. The full variable domain, completed using reference TRBV19 and TRBJ1-4, is DGGITQSPKYLFRKEGQNVTLSCEQNLNHDAMYWYRQDPGQGLRLIYYSQIVNDFQKGDIAEGYSVSREKKESFPLTVTSAQKNPTAFYLCASSTPGVVNEKLFFGSGTQLSVL.

The chain carries TRBV30 and TRBJ2-7; TRBD1 matches at 7 bases. CDR1 is GTSNPN, CDR2 SVGIG, per germline (reference sequence). CDR3 length: 13 amino acids. Unmatched junction bases numbered 6, after V lost 2 bases and J lost 5 bases. The CDR3 bases are TGTGCCTGGAGTAGGGAACAGGGGCACGAGCAGTACTTC. This translates into CAWSREQGHEQYF.

The chain carries TRBV6-5 and TRBJ2-7; TRBD1 matches at 7 bases. The germline gives CDR1 MNHEY, CDR2 SVGAGI. The ends lost 4 bases at V and 3 bases at J; junction bases unmatched: 9. This CDR3 has 15 amino acids. The chain's CDR3 is CASSLEGAFFYEQYF. The DNA for the CDR3 is TGTGCCAGCAGTTTAGAGGGGGCATTCTTCTACGAGCAGTACTTC.

The chain couples TRBV21-1 to TRBJ1-5. TRBV21-1 is recorded as a pseudogene. This CDR3 is built from 20 residues. The CDR3 reads CASSKVARPRPLYSNQPQHF. As DNA, the CDR3 is TGTGCCAGCAGCAAAGTTGCGAGGCCGCGGCCCCTTTATAGCAATCAGCCCCAGCATTTT.

The chain is built from TRBV12-1 and TRBJ1-5; TRBD1 was called by the table and not checked on the DNA. TRBV12-1 is shown as a pseudogene. This CDR3 has 16 amino acids. CDR3 bases: TGTGCCACCTCCGGGACAGGGTGTTATAGCAATCAGCCCCAGCATTTT. It encodes CATSGTGCYSNQPQHF.

The count of this clone is one. J is TRBJ2-7 and V is TRBV20-1, with 8 bases identical to TRBD2. Germline lookup yields CDR1 DFQATT and CDR2 SNEGSKA (reference sequence). The CDR3 consists of 10 residues. Trimming took 6 bases from V and 10 from J; bases not matched to a gene: 5. The CDR3 coding sequence is TGCAGTGCAGCACTAGCGGAACAGTACTTC. Residues: CSAALAEQYF.

The J gene is TRBJ1-2, the V gene TRBV2; unclear D gene. This CDR3 comprises 13 residues. Between the trimmed V and J ends, which lost 7 bases and 0 bases, there was a span of 9 bases. CDR1 and CDR2 (germline): SNHLY, FYNNEI. In DNA, the CDR3 is TGTGCCAGCAAGTACCTATCTAACTATGGCTACACCTTC. Encoded protein: CASKYLSNYGYTF.

The V gene is TRBV19, the J gene TRBJ2-7; 7 nucleotides line up with TRBD1. Per germline, CDR1 LNHDA and CDR2 SQIVND (reference sequence). V lost 6 bases and J lost 2; bases outside the gene matches: 4. This CDR3 comprises 13 residues. The DNA for the CDR3 is TGTGCCAGTAGCGCCGACAGGGCCTACGAGCAGTACTTC. Translation: CASSADRAYEQYF. Variable domain in full (rest from reference TRBV19 and TRBJ2-7): DGGITQSPKYLFRKEGQNVTLSCEQNLNHDAMYWYRQDPGQGLRLIYYSQIVNDFQKGDIAEGYSVSREKKESFPLTVTSAQKNPTAFYLCASSADRAYEQYFGPGTRLTVT.

CDR3 in DNA: TGTGCCAGCAGCGTAGAGGGACTAGCTAACAATGAGCAGTTCTTC. It codes for CASSVEGLANNEQFF. V is TRBV9 and J is TRBJ2-1; 9 nucleotides align to TRBD2. Per germline, CDR1 SGDLS and CDR2 YYNGEE. The ends lost 0 bases at V and 5 bases at J; junction bases unmatched: 3. This CDR3 has 15 amino acids. The full variable domain, rest sourced from reference TRBV9 and TRBJ2-1, is DSGVTQTPKHLITATGQRVTLRCSPRSGDLSVYWYQQSLDQGLQFLIQYYNGEERAKGNILERFSAQQFPDLHSELNLSSLELGDSALYFCASSVEGLANNEQFFGPGTRLTVL.

This clone is a singleton in its sample. The chain carries TRBV5-6 and TRBJ1-1, with a weak D call TRBD1 (5 bases). V lost 4 bases and J lost 3, with 19 bases in between. Germline V gene sequence: CDR1 SGHDT, CDR2 YYEEEE. This CDR3 contains 16 residues. The CDR3 spells CASSTVAGPRDTEAFF. The CDR3 coding sequence is TGTGCCAGCAGCACAGTAGCAGGGCCTCGGGACACTGAAGCTTTCTTT.